This T cell receptor (beta chain) is from a study of CD8+ T cells in alopecia areata. At the level of the study: Treated patients were dosed with oral tofacitinib, taking 5 to 10 mg twice daily.

From alopecia areata patients, lesional scalp punch biopsies and peripheral blood were collected. RNA was isolated and reverse transcribed to cDNA, the sequencing template. The data were produced by immunoSEQ multiplex PCR, yet TCRdb's version contains in-frame clones alone and is incomplete. The top ten hold roughly 7.5% of the sample, which has about 150,000 clones, around 50% seen once. The germline V and J ends were trimmed by 0 bases and 7 bases, with 11 bases remaining between them. The germline V gene encodes CDR1 SGHNT and CDR2 YYREEE (reference sequence). CDR3 length: 14 residues. This clone has a handful of counts.

Sequencing input: CD4+ T cells sorted from blood. This TCR was sampled from a human donor with alopecia areata. The V call is TRBV5-4, the J call TRBJ2-1; a weak D match, TRBD2 (6 bases). CDR3 sequence reads: CASSLVEGRNEQFF. Here the CDR3 DNA reads TGTGCCAGCAGCTTGGTAGAGGGGAGGAATGAGCAGTTCTTC. The whole variable domain, filled in from reference TRBV5-4 and TRBJ2-1, reads ETGVTQSPTHLIKTRGQQVTLRCSSQSGHNTVSWYQQALGQGPQFIFQYYREEENGRGNFPPRFSGLQFPNYSSELNVNALELDDSALYLCASSLVEGRNEQFFGPGTRLTVL.